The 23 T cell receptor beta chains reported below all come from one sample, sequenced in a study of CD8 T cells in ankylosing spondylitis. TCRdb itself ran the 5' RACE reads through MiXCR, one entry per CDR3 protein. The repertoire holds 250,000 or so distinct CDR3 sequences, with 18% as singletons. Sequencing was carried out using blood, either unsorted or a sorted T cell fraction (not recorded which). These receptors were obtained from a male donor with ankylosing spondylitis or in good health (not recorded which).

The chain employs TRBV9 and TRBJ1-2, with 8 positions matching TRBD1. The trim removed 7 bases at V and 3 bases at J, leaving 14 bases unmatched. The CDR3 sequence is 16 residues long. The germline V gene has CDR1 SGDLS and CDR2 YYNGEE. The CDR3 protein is CASAQGQGEVHYGYTF. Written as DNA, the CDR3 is TGTGCCAGCGCCCAAGGACAGGGAGAGGTTCACTATGGCTACACCTTC.

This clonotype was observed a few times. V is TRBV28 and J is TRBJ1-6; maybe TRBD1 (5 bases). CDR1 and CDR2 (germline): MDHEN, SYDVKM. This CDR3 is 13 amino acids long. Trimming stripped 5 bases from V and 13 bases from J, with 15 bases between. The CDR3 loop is CASSARDFFPLHF. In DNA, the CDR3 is TGTGCCAGCAGTGCCCGGGACTTCTTTCCCCTCCACTTT.

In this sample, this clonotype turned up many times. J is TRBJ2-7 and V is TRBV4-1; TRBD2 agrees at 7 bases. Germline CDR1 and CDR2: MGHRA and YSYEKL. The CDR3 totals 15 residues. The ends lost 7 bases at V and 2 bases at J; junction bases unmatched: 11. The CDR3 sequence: CASTAGAGAPYEQYF. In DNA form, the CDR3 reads TGCGCCAGCACCGCCGGGGCGGGAGCCCCCTACGAGCAGTACTTC.

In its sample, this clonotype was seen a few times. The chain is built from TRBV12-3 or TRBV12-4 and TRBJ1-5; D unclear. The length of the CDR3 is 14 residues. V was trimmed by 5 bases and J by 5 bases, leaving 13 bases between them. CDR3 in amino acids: CASSEGGGHQPQHF. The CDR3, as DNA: TGTGCCAGCAGTGAGGGCGGAGGTCATCAGCCCCAGCATTTT.

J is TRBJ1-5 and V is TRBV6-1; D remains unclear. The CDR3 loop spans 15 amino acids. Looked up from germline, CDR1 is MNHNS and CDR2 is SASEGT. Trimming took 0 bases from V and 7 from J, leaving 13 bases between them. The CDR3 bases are TGTGCCAGCAGTGAAGCGCGAGGAGTTGGGCAGCCCCAGCATTTT. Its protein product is CASSEARGVGQPQHF.

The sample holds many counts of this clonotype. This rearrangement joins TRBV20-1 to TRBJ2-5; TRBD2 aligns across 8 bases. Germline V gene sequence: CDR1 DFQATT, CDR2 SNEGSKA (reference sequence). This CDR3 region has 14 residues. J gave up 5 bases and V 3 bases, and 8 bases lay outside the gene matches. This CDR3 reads CSARPGLVSETQYF. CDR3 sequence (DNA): TGCAGTGCTAGGCCGGGACTAGTGTCGGAGACCCAGTACTTC.

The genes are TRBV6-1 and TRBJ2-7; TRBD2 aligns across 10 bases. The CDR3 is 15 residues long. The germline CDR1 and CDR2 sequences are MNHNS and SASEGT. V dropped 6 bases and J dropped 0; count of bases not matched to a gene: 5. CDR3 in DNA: TGTGCCAGCAGCTGGGGACTAGCGTCCTCCTACGAGCAGTACTTC. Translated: CASSWGLASSYEQYF.

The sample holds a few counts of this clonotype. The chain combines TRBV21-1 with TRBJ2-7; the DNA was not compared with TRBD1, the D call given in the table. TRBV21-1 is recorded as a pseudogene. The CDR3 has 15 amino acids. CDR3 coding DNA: TGTGCCAGCAGCAAAACGAGGGACAGGGTCCACGAGCAGTACTTC. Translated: CASSKTRDRVHEQYF.

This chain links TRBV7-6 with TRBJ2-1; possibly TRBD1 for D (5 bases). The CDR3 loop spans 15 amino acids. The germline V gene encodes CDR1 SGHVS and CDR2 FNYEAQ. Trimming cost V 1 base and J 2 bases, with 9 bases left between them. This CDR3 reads CASSLVGRAYNEQFF. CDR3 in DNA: TGTGCCAGCAGCTTAGTGGGCAGGGCCTACAATGAGCAGTTCTTC.

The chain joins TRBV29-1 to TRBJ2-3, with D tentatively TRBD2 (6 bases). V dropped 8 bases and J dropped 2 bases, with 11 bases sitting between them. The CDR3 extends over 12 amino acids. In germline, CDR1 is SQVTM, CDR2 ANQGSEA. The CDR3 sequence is CSFSGYTDTQYF. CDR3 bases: TGCAGCTTTAGCGGATACACAGATACGCAGTATTTT.

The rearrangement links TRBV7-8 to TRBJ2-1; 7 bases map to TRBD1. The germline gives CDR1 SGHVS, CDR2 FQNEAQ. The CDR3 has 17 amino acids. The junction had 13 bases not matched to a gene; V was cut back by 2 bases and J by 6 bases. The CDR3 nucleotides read TGTGCCAGCAGCTTATTTCAGACAGGGTCATTTCTCAATGAGCAGTTCTTC. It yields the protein CASSLFQTGSFLNEQFF.

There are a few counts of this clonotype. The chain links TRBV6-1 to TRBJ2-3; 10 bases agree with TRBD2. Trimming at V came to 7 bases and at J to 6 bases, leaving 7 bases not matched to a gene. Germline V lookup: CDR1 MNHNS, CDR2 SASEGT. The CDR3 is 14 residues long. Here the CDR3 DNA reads TGTGCCAGCACTCCGGGACTAGCGAGGGATACGCAGTATTTT. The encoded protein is CASTPGLARDTQYF.

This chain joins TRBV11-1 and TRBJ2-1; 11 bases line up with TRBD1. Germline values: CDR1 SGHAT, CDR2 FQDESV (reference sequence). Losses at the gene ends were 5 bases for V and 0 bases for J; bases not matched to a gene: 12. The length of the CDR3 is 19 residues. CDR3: CASSSRQAGTGGSYNEQFF. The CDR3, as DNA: TGTGCCAGCAGCAGCCGCCAAGCCGGGACAGGGGGCTCCTACAATGAGCAGTTCTTC.

The chain's CDR3 is CSAEGDTSGNYNEQFF. The CDR3 nucleotides read TGCAGTGCTGAAGGGGATACTAGCGGGAACTACAATGAGCAGTTCTTC. This rearrangement joins TRBV20-1 to TRBJ2-1; 10 bases agree with TRBD2. Germline V lookup: CDR1 DFQATT, CDR2 SNEGSKA (reference sequence). The CDR3 sequence is 16 residues long. V shed 5 bases, J shed 3 bases, and the junction held 10 bases outside the gene matches.

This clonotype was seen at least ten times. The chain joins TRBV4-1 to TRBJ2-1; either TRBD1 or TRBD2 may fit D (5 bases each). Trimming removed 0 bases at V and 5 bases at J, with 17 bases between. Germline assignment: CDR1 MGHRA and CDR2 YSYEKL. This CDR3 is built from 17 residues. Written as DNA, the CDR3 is TGCGCCAGCAGCCAAGATCCAGTCTCCGGGACGGACAATGAGCAGTTCTTC. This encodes CASSQDPVSGTDNEQFF.

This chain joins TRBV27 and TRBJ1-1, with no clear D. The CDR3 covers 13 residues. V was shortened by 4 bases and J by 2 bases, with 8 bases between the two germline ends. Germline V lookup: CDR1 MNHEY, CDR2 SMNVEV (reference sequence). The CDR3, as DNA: TGTGCCAGCAGTTATTCAGCAAACACTGAAGCTTTCTTT. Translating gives CASSYSANTEAFF.

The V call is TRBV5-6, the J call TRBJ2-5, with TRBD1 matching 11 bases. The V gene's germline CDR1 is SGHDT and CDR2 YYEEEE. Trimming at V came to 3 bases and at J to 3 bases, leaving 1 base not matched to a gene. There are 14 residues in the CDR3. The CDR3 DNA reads TGTGCCAGCAGCTGGGGACAGGGGGAAGAGACCCAGTACTTC. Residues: CASSWGQGEETQYF.

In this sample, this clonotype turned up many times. As DNA, the CDR3 is TGTGCCAGCAGTTTTTCGGTAGGCGGGAGCCATGAGCAGTTCTTC. Its protein is CASSFSVGGSHEQFF. This chain links TRBV12-3 or TRBV12-4 with TRBJ2-1; TRBD2 matches at 7 bases. CDR3 size: 15 residues. V shed 3 bases and J 8 bases; nucleotides not matched to a gene: 10.

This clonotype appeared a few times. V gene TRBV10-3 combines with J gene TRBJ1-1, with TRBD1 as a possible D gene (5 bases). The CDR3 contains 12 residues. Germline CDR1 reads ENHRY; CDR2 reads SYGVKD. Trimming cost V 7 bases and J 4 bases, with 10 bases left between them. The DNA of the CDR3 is TGTGCCATCACATCGGGGGGCACTGAAGCTTTCTTT. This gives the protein CAITSGGTEAFF.

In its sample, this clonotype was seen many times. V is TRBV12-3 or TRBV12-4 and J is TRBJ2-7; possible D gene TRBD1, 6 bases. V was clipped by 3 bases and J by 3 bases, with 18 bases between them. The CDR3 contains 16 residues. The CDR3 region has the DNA TGTGCCAGCAGTTTGGTACAGGGTAGGATGGGCTACGAGCAGTACTTC. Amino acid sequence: CASSLVQGRMGYEQYF.

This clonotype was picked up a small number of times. The DNA for the CDR3 is TGTGCCACCAGCGGGGGGTCCAGTCCAACTAATGAAAAACTGTTTTTT. Protein: CATSGGSSPTNEKLFF. The gene calls are TRBV15 and TRBJ1-4; TRBD1 is a possible D gene (5 bases). V shed 5 bases and J shed 0 bases, with 13 bases lying between them. Germline CDR1 LNHNV, CDR2 YYDKDF (reference sequence). The CDR3 loop spans 16 amino acids.

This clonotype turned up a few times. In DNA, the CDR3 is TGTGCCAGCAGGAGGACAGGTGAGGCCTACGAGCAGTACTTC. Protein product: CASRRTGEAYEQYF. V and J are TRBV6-1 and TRBJ2-7; TRBD1 matches 7 bases. CDR1 is MNHNS and CDR2 is SASEGT in the germline V gene. Germline trimming cut 6 bases from V and 2 bases from J; bases unmatched to any gene: 7. The CDR3 covers 14 residues.

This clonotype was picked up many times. CDR3 sequence: CSARGTSGRSRNIQYF. The CDR3 DNA reads TGCAGTGCTAGAGGGACTAGCGGTCGTTCCCGGAACATTCAGTACTTC. The rearrangement links TRBV20-1 to TRBJ2-4; the match to TRBD2 covers 10 bases. V lost 1 base to trimming and J lost 7 bases; unmatched junction nucleotides: 10. CDR1 is DFQATT and CDR2 is SNEGSKA in the germline V gene (reference sequence). The CDR3 is 16 amino acids.